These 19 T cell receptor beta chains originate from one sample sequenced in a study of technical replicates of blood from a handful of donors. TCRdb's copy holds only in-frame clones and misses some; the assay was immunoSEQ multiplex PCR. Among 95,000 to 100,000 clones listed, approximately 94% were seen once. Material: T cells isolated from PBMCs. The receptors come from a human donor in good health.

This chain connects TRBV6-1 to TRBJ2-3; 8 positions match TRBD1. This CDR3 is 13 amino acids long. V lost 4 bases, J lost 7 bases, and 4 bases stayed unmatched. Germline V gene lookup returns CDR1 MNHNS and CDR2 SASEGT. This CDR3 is CASSATGGYTQYF. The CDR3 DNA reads TGTGCCAGCAGTGCCACAGGGGGGTATACGCAGTATTTT.

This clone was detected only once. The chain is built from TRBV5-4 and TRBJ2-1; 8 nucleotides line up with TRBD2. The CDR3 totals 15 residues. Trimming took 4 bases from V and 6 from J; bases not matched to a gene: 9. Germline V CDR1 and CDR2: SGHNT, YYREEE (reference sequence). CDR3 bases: TGTGCCAGCAGCCCTGGACTAGCTCCCGTCAATGAGCAGTTCTTC. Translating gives CASSPGLAPVNEQFF.

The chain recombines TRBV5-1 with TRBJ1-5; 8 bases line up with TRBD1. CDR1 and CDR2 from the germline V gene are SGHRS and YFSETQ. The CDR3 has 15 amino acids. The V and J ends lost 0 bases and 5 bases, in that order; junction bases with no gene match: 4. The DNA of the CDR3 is TGCGCCAGCAGCTTGGGGGCAGGGGGCGATCAGCCCCAGCATTTT. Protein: CASSLGAGGDQPQHF. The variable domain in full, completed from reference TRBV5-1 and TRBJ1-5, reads KAGVTQTPRYLIKTRGQQVTLSCSPISGHRSVSWYQQTPGQGLQFLFEYFSETQRNKGNFPGRFSGRQFSNSRSEMNVSTLELGDSALYLCASSLGAGGDQPQHFGDGTRLSIL.

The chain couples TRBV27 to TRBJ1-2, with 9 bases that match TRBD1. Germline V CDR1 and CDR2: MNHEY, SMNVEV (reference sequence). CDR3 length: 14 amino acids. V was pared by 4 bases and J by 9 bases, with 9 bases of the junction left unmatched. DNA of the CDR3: TGTGCCAGCAGTTCCCTCGACAGGGGGAGAAGCTACACCTTC. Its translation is CASSSLDRGRSYTF.

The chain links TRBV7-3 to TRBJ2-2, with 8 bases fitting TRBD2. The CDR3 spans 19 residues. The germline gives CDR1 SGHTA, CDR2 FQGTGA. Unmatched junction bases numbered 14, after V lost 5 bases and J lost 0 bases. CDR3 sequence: CASSPTRGGRGTNTGELFF. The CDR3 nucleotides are TGTGCCAGCAGCCCCACTCGCGGGGGGCGGGGAACGAACACCGGGGAGCTGTTTTTT. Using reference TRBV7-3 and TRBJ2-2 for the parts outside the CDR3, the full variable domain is GAGVSQTPSNKVTEKGKYVELRCDPISGHTALYWYRQSLGQGPEFLIYFQGTGAADDSGLPNDRFFAVRPEGSVSTLKIQRTERGDSAVYLCASSPTRGGRGTNTGELFFGEGSRLTVL.

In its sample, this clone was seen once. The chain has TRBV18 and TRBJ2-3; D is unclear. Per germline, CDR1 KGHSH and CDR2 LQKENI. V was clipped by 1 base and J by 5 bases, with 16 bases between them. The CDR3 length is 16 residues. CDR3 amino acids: CASSPLAPTIRDTQYF. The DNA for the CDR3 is TGTGCCAGCTCACCACTAGCACCCACGATCAGAGATACGCAGTATTTT.

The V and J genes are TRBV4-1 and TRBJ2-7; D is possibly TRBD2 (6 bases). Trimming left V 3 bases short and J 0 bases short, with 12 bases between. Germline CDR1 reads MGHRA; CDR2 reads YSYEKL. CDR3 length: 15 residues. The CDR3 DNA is TGCGCCAGCAGCCAGGCCGGGACTCACTCCTACGAGCAGTACTTC. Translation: CASSQAGTHSYEQYF.

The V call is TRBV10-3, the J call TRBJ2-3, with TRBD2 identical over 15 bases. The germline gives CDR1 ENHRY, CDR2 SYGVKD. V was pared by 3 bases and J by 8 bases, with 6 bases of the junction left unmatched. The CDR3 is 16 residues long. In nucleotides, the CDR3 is TGTGCCATCAGTGATGAAGAGGGACTAGCGGGAGGTACGCAGTATTTT. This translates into CAISDEEGLAGGTQYF.

In DNA form, the CDR3 reads TGTGCCAGCGGGCCTTACACTGAAGCTTTCTTT. Amino acids: CASGPYTEAFF. J is TRBJ1-1 and V is TRBV27; D not certain. The germline V gene encodes CDR1 MNHEY and CDR2 SMNVEV (reference sequence). The germline V and J ends were trimmed by 8 bases and 3 bases, with 7 bases remaining between them. CDR3 length: 11 residues.

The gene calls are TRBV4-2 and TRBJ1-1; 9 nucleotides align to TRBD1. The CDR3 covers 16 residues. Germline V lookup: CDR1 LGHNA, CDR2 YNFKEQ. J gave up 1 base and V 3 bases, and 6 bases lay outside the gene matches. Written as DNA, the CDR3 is TGTGCCAGCAGCCACAGACCGGGACAGGGGAACACTGAAGCTTTCTTT. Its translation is CASSHRPGQGNTEAFF.

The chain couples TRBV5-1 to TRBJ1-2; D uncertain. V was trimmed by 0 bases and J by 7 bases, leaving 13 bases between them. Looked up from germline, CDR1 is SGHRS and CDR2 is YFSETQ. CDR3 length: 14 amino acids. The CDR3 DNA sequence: TGCGCCAGCAGCTTGGGCCAAATTGAGTTTGGCTACACCTTC. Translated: CASSLGQIEFGYTF.

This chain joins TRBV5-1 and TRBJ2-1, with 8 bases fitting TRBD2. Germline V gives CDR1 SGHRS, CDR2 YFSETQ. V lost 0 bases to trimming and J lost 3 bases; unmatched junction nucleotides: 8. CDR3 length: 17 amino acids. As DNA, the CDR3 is TGCGCCAGCAGCTTGGGGGTTAGGCGGGGGGACTACAATGAGCAGTTCTTC. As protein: CASSLGVRRGDYNEQFF.

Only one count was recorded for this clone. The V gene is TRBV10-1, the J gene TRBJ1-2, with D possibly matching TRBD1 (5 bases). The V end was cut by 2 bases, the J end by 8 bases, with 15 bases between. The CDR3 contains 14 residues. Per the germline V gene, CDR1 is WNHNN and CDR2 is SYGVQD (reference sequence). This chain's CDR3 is CASSEAGQGDGYTF. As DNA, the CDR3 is TGCGCCAGCAGTGAGGCCGGGCAGGGTGACGGCTACACCTTC.

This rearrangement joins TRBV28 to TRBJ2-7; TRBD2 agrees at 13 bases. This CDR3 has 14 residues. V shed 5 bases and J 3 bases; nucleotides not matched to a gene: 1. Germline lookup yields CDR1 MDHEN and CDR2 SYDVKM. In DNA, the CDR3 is TGTGCCAGCAGTACTAGCGGGAGGGTCTACGAGCAGTACTTC. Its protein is CASSTSGRVYEQYF.

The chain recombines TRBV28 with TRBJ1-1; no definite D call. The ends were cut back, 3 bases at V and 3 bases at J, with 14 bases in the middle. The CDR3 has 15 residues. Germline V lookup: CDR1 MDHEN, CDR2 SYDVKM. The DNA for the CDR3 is TGTGCCAGCAGTTTGGGTCAGGATTTCGACACTGAAGCTTTCTTT. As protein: CASSLGQDFDTEAFF.

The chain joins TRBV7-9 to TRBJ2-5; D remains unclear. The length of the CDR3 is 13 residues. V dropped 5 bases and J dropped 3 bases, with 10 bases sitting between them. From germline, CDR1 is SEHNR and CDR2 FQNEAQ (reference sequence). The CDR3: CASSHRIEETQYF. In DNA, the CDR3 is TGTGCCAGCAGCCACCGTATAGAAGAGACCCAGTACTTC.

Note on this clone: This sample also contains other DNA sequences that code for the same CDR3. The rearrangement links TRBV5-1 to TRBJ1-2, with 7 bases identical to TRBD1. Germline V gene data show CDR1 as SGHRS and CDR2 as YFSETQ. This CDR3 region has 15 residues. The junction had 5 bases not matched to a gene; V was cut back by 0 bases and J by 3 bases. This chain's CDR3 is CASSLGQGRDYGYTF. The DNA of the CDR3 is TGCGCCAGCAGCTTGGGACAGGGTCGGGACTATGGCTACACCTTC.

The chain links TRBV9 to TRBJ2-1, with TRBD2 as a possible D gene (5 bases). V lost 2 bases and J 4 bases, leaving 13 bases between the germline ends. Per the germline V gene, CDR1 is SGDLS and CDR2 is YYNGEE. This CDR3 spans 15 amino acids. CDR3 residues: CASSVIPGSYNEQFF. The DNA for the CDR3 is TGTGCCAGCAGCGTTATACCGGGATCTTACAATGAGCAGTTCTTC.

The CDR3 sequence is CASSLGLGILTSSYEQYF. For the CDR3, the DNA is TGTGCCAGCAGCTTAGGACTAGGAATCCTCACAAGCTCCTACGAGCAGTACTTC. The chain has TRBV11-3 and TRBJ2-7; perhaps TRBD2 as D (6 bases). The germline V and J ends were trimmed by 1 base and 0 bases, with 19 bases remaining between them. CDR3 size: 18 residues. Germline V lookup: CDR1 SGHNT, CDR2 YENEEA. The full variable domain, rest sourced from reference TRBV11-3 and TRBJ2-7, is EAGVVQSPRYKIIEKKQPVAFWCNPISGHNTLYWYLQNLGQGPELLIRYENEEAVDDSQLPKDRFSAERLKGVDSTLKIQPAELGDSAVYLCASSLGLGILTSSYEQYFGPGTRLTVT.